This TCR beta chain stems from a study of CD8 T cells in ankylosing spondylitis. The J segment lost 9 bases and the V segment lost 8 bases, leaving 7 bases of the junction unmatched. Germline V gene lookup returns CDR1 MDHEN and CDR2 SYDVKM. This CDR3 is 12 amino acids long. TCRdb redid the calling of the 5' RACE reads with MiXCR, one entry per CDR3 protein. The repertoire holds hundreds of thousands of distinct CDR3 sequences, with approximately 30% as singletons. The sequencing input was blood, either unsorted or a sorted T cell fraction (not recorded which). This receptor was obtained from a male donor with ankylosing spondylitis or in good health (not recorded which). The chain is built from TRBV28 and TRBJ2-1; 7 bases are a match to TRBD2. CDR3 bases: TGTGCCAGCCTCTTGGGGGGGGGTGAGCAGTTCTTC. This codes for CASLLGGGEQFF.